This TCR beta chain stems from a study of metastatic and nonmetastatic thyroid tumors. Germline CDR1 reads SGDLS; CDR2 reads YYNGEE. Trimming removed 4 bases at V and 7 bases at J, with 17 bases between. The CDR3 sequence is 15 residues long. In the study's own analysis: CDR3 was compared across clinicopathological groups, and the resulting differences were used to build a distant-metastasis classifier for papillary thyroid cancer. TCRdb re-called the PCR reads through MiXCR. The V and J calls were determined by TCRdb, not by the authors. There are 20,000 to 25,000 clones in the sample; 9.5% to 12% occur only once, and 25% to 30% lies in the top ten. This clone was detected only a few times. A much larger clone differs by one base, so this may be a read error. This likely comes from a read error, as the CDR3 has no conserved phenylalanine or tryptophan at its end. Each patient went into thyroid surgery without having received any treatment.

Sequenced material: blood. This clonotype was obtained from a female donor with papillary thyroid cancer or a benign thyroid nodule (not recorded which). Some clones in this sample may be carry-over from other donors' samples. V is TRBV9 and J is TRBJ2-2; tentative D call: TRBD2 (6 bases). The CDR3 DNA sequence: TGTGCCAGCAGCCGATTACCACTAGCCGGCGGGGAGCTGTTTTCT. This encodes CASSRLPLAGGELFS.